This T cell receptor beta chain comes out of a study of beta chain features in type 1 diabetes. At the level of the study: Healthy donors resembled patients in age, gender and cell yields. Study-level findings and limits: More deletions and fewer insertions at VDJ junctions were seen in type 1 diabetes patients. A moderate, significant TCRB CDR3 shortening appeared in type 1 diabetes across four CD4+ subsets.

Roughly 100 mL of blood, on average, came from one heparinised draw per donor. There are a few counts of this clone. Antigen unknown. The CDR3 is made up of 11 amino acids. CDR1 is DFQATT, CDR2 SNEGSKA, per germline (reference sequence). Trimming stripped 5 bases from V and 12 bases from J, with 11 bases between. The whole isolated RNA underwent reverse transcription, so sequencing captured expressed TCRB transcripts. Sequenced by immunoSEQ multiplex PCR; TCRdb stores in-frame clones only, minus some. Here the sample spans about 300,000 clones, 8% being singletons. The source material was central memory CD4+ T cells from blood. This chain links TRBV20-1 with TRBJ1-6; D ambiguous. The clonotype was recovered from a woman younger than 35 in good health. The CDR3 region is CSAPNEGPLHF. CDR3 sequence (DNA): TGCAGTGCTCCGAACGAAGGACCCCTCCACTTT.